This TCR beta chain comes out of a study of Graves' ophthalmopathy and Graves' hyperthyroidism. Overall study context: At the time of initial diagnosis and before any treatment, peripheral blood was collected.

RNA transcripts provided the template for amplifying TCR beta CDR3 regions. HTBI-primed first-round RT-PCR preceded second-round multiplex PCR. TCRdb called the multiplex PCR reads again in MiXCR, with one record for every CDR3 protein. Of 360,000 or so distinct CDR3 sequences detected, approximately 20% appear once; the ten largest clones hold approximately 1.4%. This clonotype was observed at least ten times. Its antigen is unidentified. Germline loops: CDR1 SQVTM, CDR2 ANQGSEA. Trimming at V came to 6 bases and at J to 5 bases, leaving 8 bases not matched to a gene. The CDR3 consists of 14 residues. Moderate-to-severe activity, CAS ≥3, NOSPECS ≥4 and duration under 3 months were recorded for donors with ophthalmopathy. Uncontrolled infections, other autoimmune diseases, pregnancy or lactation barred patients from enrollment. Study observations and caveats: Ophthalmopathy could be told apart from stable hyperthyroidism by a 13-signature model (87.88% sensitivity, approximately 81% specificity).

This TCR derives from a woman under 30 with Graves' ophthalmopathy. The chain recombines TRBV29-1 with TRBJ2-5; 11 bases line up with TRBD1. Sample: peripheral blood. The CDR3 nucleotides read TGCAGCGTCCGCGGGACAGGGGGTGGGGAGACCCAGTACTTC. Protein: CSVRGTGGGETQYF.